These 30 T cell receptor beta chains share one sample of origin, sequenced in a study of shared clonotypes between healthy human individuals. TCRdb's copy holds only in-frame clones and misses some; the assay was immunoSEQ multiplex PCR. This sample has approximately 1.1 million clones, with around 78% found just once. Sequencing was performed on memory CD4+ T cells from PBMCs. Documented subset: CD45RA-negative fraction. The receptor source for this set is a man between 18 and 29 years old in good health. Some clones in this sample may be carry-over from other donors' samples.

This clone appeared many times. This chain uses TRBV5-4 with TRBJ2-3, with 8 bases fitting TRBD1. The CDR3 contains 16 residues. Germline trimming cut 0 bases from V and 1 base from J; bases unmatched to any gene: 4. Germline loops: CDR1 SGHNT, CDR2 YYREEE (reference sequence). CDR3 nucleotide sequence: TGTGCCAGCAGCTTGGGGGGACAGGTCGGCACAGATACGCAGTATTTT. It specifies CASSLGGQVGTDTQYF.

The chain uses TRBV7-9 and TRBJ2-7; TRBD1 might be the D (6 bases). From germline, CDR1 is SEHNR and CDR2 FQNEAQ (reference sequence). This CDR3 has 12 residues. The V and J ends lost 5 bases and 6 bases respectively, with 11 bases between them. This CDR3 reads CASSRDMGEQYF. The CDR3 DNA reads TGTGCCAGCAGCCGGGACATGGGCGAGCAGTACTTC.

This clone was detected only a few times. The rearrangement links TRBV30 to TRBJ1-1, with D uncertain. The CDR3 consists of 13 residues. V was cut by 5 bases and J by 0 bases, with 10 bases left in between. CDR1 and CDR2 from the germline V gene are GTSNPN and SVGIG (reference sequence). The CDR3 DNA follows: TGTGCCTGGGCTGAACATATGAACACTGAAGCTTTCTTT. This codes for CAWAEHMNTEAFF.

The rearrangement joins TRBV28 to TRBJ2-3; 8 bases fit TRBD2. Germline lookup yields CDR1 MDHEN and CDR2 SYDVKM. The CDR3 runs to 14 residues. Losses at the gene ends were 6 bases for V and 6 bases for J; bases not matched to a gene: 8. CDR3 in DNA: TGTGCCAGCAGAGATAGCGGGGCGGGTGATACGCAGTATTTT. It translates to CASRDSGAGDTQYF.

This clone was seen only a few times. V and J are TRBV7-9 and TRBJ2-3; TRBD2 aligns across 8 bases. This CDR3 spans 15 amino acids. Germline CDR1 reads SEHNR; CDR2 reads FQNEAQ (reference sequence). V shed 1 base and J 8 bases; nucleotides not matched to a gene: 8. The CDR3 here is CASSLGTGGPGTQYF. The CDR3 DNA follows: TGTGCCAGCAGCTTAGGGACGGGAGGGCCGGGTACGCAGTATTTT. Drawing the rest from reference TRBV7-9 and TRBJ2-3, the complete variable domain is DTGVSQNPRHKITKRGQNVTFRCDPISEHNRLYWYRQTLGQGPEFLTYFQNEAQLEKSRLLSDRFSAERPKGSFSTLEIQRTEQGDSAMYLCASSLGTGGPGTQYFGPGTRLTVL.

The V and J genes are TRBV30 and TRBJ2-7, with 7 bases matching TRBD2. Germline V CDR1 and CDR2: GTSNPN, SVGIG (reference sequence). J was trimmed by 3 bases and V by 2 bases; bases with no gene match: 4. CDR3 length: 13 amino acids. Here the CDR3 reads CAWSPGTNYEQYF. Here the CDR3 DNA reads TGTGCCTGGAGTCCCGGGACTAACTACGAGCAGTACTTC.

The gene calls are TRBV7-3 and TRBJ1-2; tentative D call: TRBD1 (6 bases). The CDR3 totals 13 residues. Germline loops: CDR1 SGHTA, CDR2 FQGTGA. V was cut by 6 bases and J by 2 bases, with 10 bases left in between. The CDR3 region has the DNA TGTGCCAGCAGTACAGGGTCCAACTATGGCTACACCTTC. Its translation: CASSTGSNYGYTF.

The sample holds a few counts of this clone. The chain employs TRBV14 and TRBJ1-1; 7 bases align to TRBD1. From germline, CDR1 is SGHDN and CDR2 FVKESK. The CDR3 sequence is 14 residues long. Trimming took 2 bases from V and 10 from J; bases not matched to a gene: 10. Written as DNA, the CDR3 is TGTGCCAGCAGCCAATCAATTCCGGGACAGCCAGCTTTCTTT. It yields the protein CASSQSIPGQPAFF.

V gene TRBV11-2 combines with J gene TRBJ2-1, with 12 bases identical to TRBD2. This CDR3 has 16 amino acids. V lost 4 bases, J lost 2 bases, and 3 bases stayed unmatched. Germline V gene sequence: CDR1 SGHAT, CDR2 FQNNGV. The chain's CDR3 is CASSSWTSGAYNEQFF. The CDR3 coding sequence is TGTGCCAGCAGCTCCTGGACTAGCGGGGCCTACAATGAGCAGTTCTTC.

CDR3 sequence (DNA): TGTGCCAGCAGCCCGACAGGGGATGGGACAGATACGCAGTATTTT. This gives the protein CASSPTGDGTDTQYF. The V and J genes are TRBV11-1 and TRBJ2-3; TRBD1 matches at 8 bases. The V and J ends lost 5 bases and 3 bases, in that order; junction bases with no gene match: 7. This CDR3 comprises 15 residues. Germline V gene data show CDR1 as SGHAT and CDR2 as FQDESV (reference sequence).

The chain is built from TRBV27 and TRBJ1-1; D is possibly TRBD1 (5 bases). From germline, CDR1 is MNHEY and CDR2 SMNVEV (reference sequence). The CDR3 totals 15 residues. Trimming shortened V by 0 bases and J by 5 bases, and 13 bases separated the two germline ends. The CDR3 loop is CASSLSRQGYTEAFF. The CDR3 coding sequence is TGTGCCAGCAGTTTATCCCGGCAGGGCTATACTGAAGCTTTCTTT.

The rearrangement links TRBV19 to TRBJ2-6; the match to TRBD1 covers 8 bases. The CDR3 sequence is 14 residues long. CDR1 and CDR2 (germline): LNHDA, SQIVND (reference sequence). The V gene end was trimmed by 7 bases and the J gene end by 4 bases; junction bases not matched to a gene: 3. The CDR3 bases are TGTGCCAGTAAGGACAGGGCGGGGGCCAACGTCCTGACTTTC. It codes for CASKDRAGANVLTF.

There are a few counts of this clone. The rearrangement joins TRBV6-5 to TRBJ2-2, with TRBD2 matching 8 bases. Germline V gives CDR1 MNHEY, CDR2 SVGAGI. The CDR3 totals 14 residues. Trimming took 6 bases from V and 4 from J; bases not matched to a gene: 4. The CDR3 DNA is TGTGCCAGCAGGCGGGGGGAAGGCACCGGGGAGCTGTTTTTT. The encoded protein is CASRRGEGTGELFF.

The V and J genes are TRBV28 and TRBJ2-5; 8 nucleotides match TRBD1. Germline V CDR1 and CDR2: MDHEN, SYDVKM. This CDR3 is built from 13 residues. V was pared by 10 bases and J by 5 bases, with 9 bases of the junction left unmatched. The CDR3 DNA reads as TGTGCCACGCGAGGACAGGGTTCGGAGACCCAGTACTTC. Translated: CATRGQGSETQYF.

CDR3 in amino acids: CASRPLAGVGTGELFF. The DNA of the CDR3 is TGCGCCAGCAGACCCCTGGCGGGAGTAGGCACCGGGGAGCTGTTTTTT. The chain couples TRBV10-2 to TRBJ2-2; the match to TRBD2 covers 7 bases. V lost 6 bases to trimming and J lost 4 bases; unmatched junction nucleotides: 11. Germline CDR1 reads WSHSY; CDR2 reads SAAADI. The CDR3 totals 16 residues.

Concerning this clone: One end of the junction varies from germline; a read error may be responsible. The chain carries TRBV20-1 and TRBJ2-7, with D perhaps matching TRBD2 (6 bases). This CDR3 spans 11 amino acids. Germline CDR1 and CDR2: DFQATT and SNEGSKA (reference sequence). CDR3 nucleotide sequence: TGCAGTGCCCGACGACTAGAGGGTGGACACTTC. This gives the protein CSARRLEGGHF.

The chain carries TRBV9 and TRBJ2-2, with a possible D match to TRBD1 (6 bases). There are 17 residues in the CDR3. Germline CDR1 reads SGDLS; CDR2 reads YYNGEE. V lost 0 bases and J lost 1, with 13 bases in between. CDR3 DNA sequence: TGTGCCAGCAGCGTAGGGGTTTGGGGACAGAACACCGGGGAGCTGTTTTTT. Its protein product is CASSVGVWGQNTGELFF.

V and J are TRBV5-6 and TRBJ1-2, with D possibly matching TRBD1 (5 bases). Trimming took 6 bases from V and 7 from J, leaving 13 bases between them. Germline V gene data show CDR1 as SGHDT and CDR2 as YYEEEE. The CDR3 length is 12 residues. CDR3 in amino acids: CASTPGQGGYTF. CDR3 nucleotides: TGTGCCAGCACCCCGGGGCAAGGTGGCTACACCTTC.

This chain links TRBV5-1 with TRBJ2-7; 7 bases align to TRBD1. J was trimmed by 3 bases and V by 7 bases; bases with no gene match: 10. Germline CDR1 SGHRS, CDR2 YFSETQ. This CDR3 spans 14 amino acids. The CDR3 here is CASAPGTVLYEQYF. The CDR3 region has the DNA TGCGCCAGCGCGCCTGGGACAGTCCTCTACGAGCAGTACTTC.

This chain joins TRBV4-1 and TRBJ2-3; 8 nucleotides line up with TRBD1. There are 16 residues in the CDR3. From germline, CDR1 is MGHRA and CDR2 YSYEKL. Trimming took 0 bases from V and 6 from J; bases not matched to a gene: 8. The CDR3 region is CASSQDEGQARDTQYF. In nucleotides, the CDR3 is TGCGCCAGCAGCCAAGATGAGGGACAGGCTCGGGATACGCAGTATTTT.

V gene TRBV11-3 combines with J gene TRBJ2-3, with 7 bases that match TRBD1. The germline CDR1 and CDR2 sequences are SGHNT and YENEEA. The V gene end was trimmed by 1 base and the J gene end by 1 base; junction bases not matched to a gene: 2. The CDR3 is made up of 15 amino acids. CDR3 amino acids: CASSLGGTGTDTQYF. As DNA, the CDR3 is TGTGCCAGCAGCTTAGGGGGGACAGGCACAGATACGCAGTATTTT. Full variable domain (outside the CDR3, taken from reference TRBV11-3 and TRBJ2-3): EAGVVQSPRYKIIEKKQPVAFWCNPISGHNTLYWYLQNLGQGPELLIRYENEEAVDDSQLPKDRFSAERLKGVDSTLKIQPAELGDSAVYLCASSLGGTGTDTQYFGPGTRLTVL.

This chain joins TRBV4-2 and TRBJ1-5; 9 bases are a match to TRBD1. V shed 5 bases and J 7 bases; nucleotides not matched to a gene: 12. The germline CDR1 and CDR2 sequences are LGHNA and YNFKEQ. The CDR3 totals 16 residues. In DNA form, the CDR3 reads TGTGCCAGCAGCTTATTGGGACAGGGCAGTCGGCAGCCCCAGCATTTT. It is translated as CASSLLGQGSRQPQHF.

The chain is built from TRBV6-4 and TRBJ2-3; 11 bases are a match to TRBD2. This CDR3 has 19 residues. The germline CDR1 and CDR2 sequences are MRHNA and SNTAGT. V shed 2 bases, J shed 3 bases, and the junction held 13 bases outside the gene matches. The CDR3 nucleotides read TGTGCCAGCAGTGACGGACTAGCGGGTCGTTTCGAGGAGACAGATACGCAGTATTTT. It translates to CASSDGLAGRFEETDTQYF.

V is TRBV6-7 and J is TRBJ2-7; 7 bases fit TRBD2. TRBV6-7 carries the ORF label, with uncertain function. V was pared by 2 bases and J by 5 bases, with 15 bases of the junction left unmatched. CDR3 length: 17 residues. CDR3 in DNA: TGTGCCAGCAGTTACGCTTGGATGCGGGAGAATTGCGACGAGCAGTACTTC. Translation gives CASSYAWMRENCDEQYF.

The CDR3 loop reads CAWSPRPGAGGEQYF. CDR3 coding DNA: TGTGCCTGGAGTCCTCGCCCCGGGGCCGGTGGCGAGCAGTACTTC. The chain links TRBV30 to TRBJ2-7, with D perhaps assigned TRBD1 or TRBD2 (5 bases each). Trimming took off 2 bases at V and 6 bases at J, with 20 bases between the two ends. This CDR3 is built from 15 residues. CDR1 is GTSNPN, CDR2 SVGIG, per germline (reference sequence).

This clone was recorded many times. The CDR3 protein is CSAATPGGQYF. CDR3 nucleotides: TGCAGTGCCGCAACCCCCGGGGGGCAGTACTTC. This chain joins TRBV20-1 and TRBJ2-7; a possible D gene is TRBD2 (6 bases). In germline, CDR1 is DFQATT, CDR2 SNEGSKA (reference sequence). Between the trimmed V and J ends, which lost 6 bases and 9 bases, there was a span of 15 bases. This CDR3 spans 11 amino acids.

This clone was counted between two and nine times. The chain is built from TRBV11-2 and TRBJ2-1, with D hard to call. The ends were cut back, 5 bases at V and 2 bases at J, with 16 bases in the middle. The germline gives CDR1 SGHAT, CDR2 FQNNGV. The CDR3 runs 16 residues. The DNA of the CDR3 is TGTGCCAGCAGCCCGGCCGACATCGAAACCTACAATGAGCAGTTCTTC. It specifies CASSPADIETYNEQFF.

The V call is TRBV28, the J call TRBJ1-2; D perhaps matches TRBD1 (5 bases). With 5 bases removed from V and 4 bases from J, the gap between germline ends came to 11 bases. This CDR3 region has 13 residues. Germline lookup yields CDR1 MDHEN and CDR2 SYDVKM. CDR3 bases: TGTGCCAGCAGTCCACAGGAGCTCTATGGCTACACCTTC. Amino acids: CASSPQELYGYTF.

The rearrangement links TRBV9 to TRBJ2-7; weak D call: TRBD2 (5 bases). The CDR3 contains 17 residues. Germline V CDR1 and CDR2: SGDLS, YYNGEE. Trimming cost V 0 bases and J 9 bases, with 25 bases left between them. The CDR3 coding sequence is TGTGCCAGCAGCGTAGGATCCACGGGGAACACTTTATCGCCGCAGTACTTC. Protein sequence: CASSVGSTGNTLSPQYF.

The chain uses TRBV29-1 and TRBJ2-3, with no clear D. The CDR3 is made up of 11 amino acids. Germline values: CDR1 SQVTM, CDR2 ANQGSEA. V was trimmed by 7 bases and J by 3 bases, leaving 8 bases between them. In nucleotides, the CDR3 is TGCAGCGCGTCTCTAACAGATACGCAGTATTTT. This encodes CSASLTDTQYF.